Below are 32 T cell receptor beta chains sequenced from a single sample in a study of shared clonotypes between healthy human individuals. Data came from immunoSEQ multiplex PCR; TCRdb stores just in-frame clones and leaves some out. This sample has approximately 1.1 million clones, with approximately 78% found just once. Sequencing was done on a sample of memory CD4+ T cells from PBMCs. Sample subset: CD45RA-negative fraction. Receptors were obtained from a man aged 18 to 35 in good health. Some clones in this sample may be carry-over from other donors' samples.

This chain joins TRBV27 and TRBJ2-1; TRBD2 matches 9 bases. This CDR3 has 18 amino acids. The V segment lost 1 base and the J segment 5 bases; nucleotides outside the gene matches: 12. Germline V gives CDR1 MNHEY, CDR2 SMNVEV (reference sequence). The DNA of the CDR3 is TGTGCCAGCAGTTTATATCTCAGGGCTAGCGGGATACACAATGAGCAGTTCTTC. It is translated as CASSLYLRASGIHNEQFF.

This clone was seen more than once but under ten times. The genes are TRBV7-8 and TRBJ2-1; 11 bases are a match to TRBD2. This CDR3 spans 16 amino acids. CDR1 is SGHVS and CDR2 is FQNEAQ in the germline V gene. Trimming took 1 base from V and 9 from J; bases not matched to a gene: 8. CDR3 nucleotide sequence: TGTGCCAGCAGCTTAGTTGTGACTAGCGGGAACGGTGAGCAGTTCTTC. It specifies CASSLVVTSGNGEQFF.

A few counts support this clone. The genes are TRBV29-1 and TRBJ2-3, with 9 bases matching TRBD2. Germline trimming cut 2 bases from V and 6 bases from J; bases unmatched to any gene: 6. This CDR3 spans 14 amino acids. The germline gives CDR1 SQVTM, CDR2 ANQGSEA. The CDR3: CSVEPFGLADTQYF. The CDR3 DNA follows: TGCAGCGTTGAACCGTTCGGACTAGCGGATACGCAGTATTTT.

This sequence joins TRBV5-6 and TRBJ2-1, with unresolved D. From germline, CDR1 is SGHDT and CDR2 YYEEEE. This CDR3 is built from 16 residues. V gave up 1 base and J gave up 3 bases, with 14 bases separating them. CDR3 loop: CASSLWSAGSYNEQFF. CDR3 coding DNA: TGTGCCAGCAGCTTGTGGTCGGCAGGTAGCTACAATGAGCAGTTCTTC.

V and J are TRBV28 and TRBJ2-1; D is perhaps TRBD2 (6 bases). With 7 bases removed from V and 7 bases from J, the gap between germline ends came to 14 bases. The CDR3 extends over 13 amino acids. Looked up from germline, CDR1 is MDHEN and CDR2 is SYDVKM. The CDR3 coding sequence is TGTGCCAGCAAACTTCTAGCGACAAATGAGCAGTTCTTC. It yields the protein CASKLLATNEQFF.

J is TRBJ2-2 and V is TRBV18; D might be TRBD2 (6 bases). The germline V and J ends were trimmed by 4 bases and 5 bases, with 11 bases remaining between them. The germline CDR1 and CDR2 sequences are KGHSH and LQKENI. This CDR3 is 14 amino acids long. CDR3: CASSRAGRTGELFF. Here the CDR3 DNA reads TGTGCCAGCTCACGCGCGGGGAGGACCGGGGAGCTGTTTTTT.

A word on this clone: Other DNA sequences in this specimen translate into the identical CDR3. The V call is TRBV28, the J call TRBJ1-2; D not resolved. The V and J ends lost 5 bases and 1 base respectively, with 5 bases between them. The CDR3 totals 12 residues. In germline, CDR1 is MDHEN, CDR2 SYDVKM. The chain's CDR3 is CASSDNNYGYTF. The CDR3, as DNA: TGTGCCAGCAGTGACAATAACTATGGCTACACCTTC.

The CDR3 DNA reads as TGTGCCAGCAAGCAGGGGGCGCCAGCCAAAAACATTCAGTACTTC. Translated: CASKQGAPAKNIQYF. The V call is TRBV6-5, the J call TRBJ2-4; 8 nucleotides agree with TRBD1. Germline lookup yields CDR1 MNHEY and CDR2 SVGAGI. The V segment lost 7 bases and the J segment 0 bases; nucleotides outside the gene matches: 5. This CDR3 has 15 residues.

The chain employs TRBV6-5 and TRBJ2-7, with 7 bases that match TRBD1. Germline V gene data show CDR1 as MNHEY and CDR2 as SVGAGI. This CDR3 region has 13 residues. After removal of 7 bases from V and 0 bases from J, the junction contained 3 bases not matched to a gene. The CDR3, as DNA: TGTGCCAGCATTTCAGGGGGCTCCTACGAGCAGTACTTC. Amino acid sequence: CASISGGSYEQYF.

CDR3 coding DNA: TGTGCCAGCAGTTACGGAGGGACCCTCGTGGGAGATACGCAGTATTTT. Amino acids: CASSYGGTLVGDTQYF. The chain carries TRBV6-6 and TRBJ2-3, with D tentatively TRBD2 (6 bases). V shed 2 bases and J shed 5 bases, with 17 bases lying between them. Germline-derived CDR1 and CDR2 are MNHNY and SVGAGI (reference sequence). The CDR3 is 16 amino acids.

The chain combines TRBV6-6 with TRBJ2-2; 11 bases align to TRBD2. Germline V gene data show CDR1 as MNHNY and CDR2 as SVGAGI (reference sequence). Trimming at V came to 10 bases and at J to 6 bases, leaving 13 bases not matched to a gene. The CDR3 length is 16 residues. The CDR3 DNA sequence: TGTGCCACTCACAGGGCACTAGCGGGAGTAGCCGGGGAGCTGTTTTTT. Translated, it gives CATHRALAGVAGELFF.

In this sample, this clone turned up once. The chain uses TRBV5-1 and TRBJ2-7; D might be TRBD1 or TRBD2, each matching 6 bases. The CDR3 runs 16 residues. Germline CDR1 reads SGHRS; CDR2 reads YFSETQ. V lost 0 bases and J 2 bases, leaving 15 bases between the germline ends. The CDR3 is CASSLASGAKAYEQYF. As DNA, the CDR3 is TGCGCCAGCAGCTTGGCGTCGGGGGCAAAGGCCTACGAGCAGTACTTC. The variable domain in full, completed from reference TRBV5-1 and TRBJ2-7, reads KAGVTQTPRYLIKTRGQQVTLSCSPISGHRSVSWYQQTPGQGLQFLFEYFSETQRNKGNFPGRFSGRQFSNSRSEMNVSTLELGDSALYLCASSLASGAKAYEQYFGPGTRLTVT.

The chain combines TRBV29-1 with TRBJ1-1; unclear D gene. The CDR3 contains 12 residues. The germline gives CDR1 SQVTM, CDR2 ANQGSEA. The V end was cut by 3 bases, the J end by 4 bases, with 9 bases between. CDR3 sequence reads: CSVDHGVTEAFF. Written as DNA, the CDR3 is TGCAGCGTTGATCACGGGGTCACTGAAGCTTTCTTT. The full variable domain, its missing parts supplied by reference TRBV29-1 and TRBJ1-1, is SAVISQKPSRDICQRGTSLTIQCQVDSQVTMMFWYRQQPGQSLTLIATANQGSEATYESGFVIDKFPISRPNLTFSTLTVSNMSPEDSSIYLCSVDHGVTEAFFGQGTRLTVV.

In this sample, this clone turned up a few times. V is TRBV2 and J is TRBJ1-1; perhaps TRBD1 as D (6 bases). Germline CDR1 is SNHLY and CDR2 is FYNNEI. The CDR3 has 14 amino acids. V was trimmed by 9 bases and J by 5 bases, leaving 19 bases between them. The CDR3 sequence: CASKGGGRRTEAFF. As DNA, the CDR3 is TGTGCCAGTAAAGGGGGGGGGCGGAGGACTGAAGCTTTCTTT.

The CDR3 DNA follows: TGTGCCATCAGTGAGTCGCGGGGCGTGAGCACTGAAGCTTTCTTT. It encodes CAISESRGVSTEAFF. This chain connects TRBV10-3 to TRBJ1-1, with a possible D match to TRBD1 (5 bases). Germline CDR1 and CDR2: ENHRY and SYGVKD. This CDR3 comprises 15 residues. Trimming stripped 0 bases from V and 4 bases from J, with 12 bases between.

The chain couples TRBV27 to TRBJ2-2, with D perhaps given as TRBD1 or TRBD2 (5 bases each). Trimming pared 5 bases from V and 5 bases from J, leaving 12 bases between. The germline V gene encodes CDR1 MNHEY and CDR2 SMNVEV (reference sequence). The CDR3 covers 14 residues. CDR3 sequence reads: CASSLRWGTGELFF. The CDR3 DNA reads as TGTGCCAGCAGTCTCAGGTGGGGGACCGGGGAGCTGTTTTTT.

The J gene is TRBJ1-2, the V gene TRBV5-5; D remains ambiguous. The germline V gene has CDR1 SGHKS and CDR2 YYEKEE (reference sequence). The CDR3 is 14 amino acids. Trimming shortened V by 2 bases and J by 1 base, and 9 bases separated the two germline ends. The CDR3: CASSFGRGNYGYTF. The DNA of the CDR3 is TGTGCCAGCAGCTTTGGCCGGGGTAACTATGGCTACACCTTC.

The CDR3 region is CASSVTGFNEQFF. The CDR3 coding sequence is TGTGCCAGCAGCGTAACCGGATTTAATGAGCAGTTCTTC. The chain couples TRBV9 to TRBJ2-1; D is uncertain. The V gene's germline CDR1 is SGDLS and CDR2 YYNGEE. The length of the CDR3 is 13 residues. Trimming shortened V by 1 base and J by 7 bases, and 9 bases separated the two germline ends. Using reference TRBV9 and TRBJ2-1 for the parts outside the CDR3, the full variable domain is DSGVTQTPKHLITATGQRVTLRCSPRSGDLSVYWYQQSLDQGLQFLIQYYNGEERAKGNILERFSAQQFPDLHSELNLSSLELGDSALYFCASSVTGFNEQFFGPGTRLTVL.

The genes are TRBV5-4 and TRBJ2-1, with D possibly matching TRBD2 (6 bases). Germline-derived CDR1 and CDR2 are SGHNT and YYREEE (reference sequence). CDR3 length: 15 residues. Between the trimmed V and J ends, which lost 4 bases and 3 bases, there was a span of 14 bases. In nucleotides, the CDR3 is TGTGCCAGCAGCCAGCCTAGCGCGCACTACAATGAGCAGTTCTTC. Its protein is CASSQPSAHYNEQFF.

The gene calls are TRBV2 and TRBJ2-5; 9 positions agree with TRBD2. V gave up 5 bases and J gave up 5 bases; unmatched junction bases: 6. The length of the CDR3 is 14 residues. In germline, CDR1 is SNHLY, CDR2 FYNNEI. The CDR3 loop is CASSSLAGQETQYF. DNA of the CDR3: TGTGCCAGCAGTTCCCTAGCGGGGCAGGAGACCCAGTACTTC.

This sequence joins TRBV6-1 and TRBJ1-4; D remains ambiguous. The CDR3 is 14 amino acids. The V gene's germline CDR1 is MNHNS and CDR2 SASEGT. The V end was cut by 2 bases, the J end by 8 bases, with 12 bases between. CDR3 sequence reads: CASSEKGWEEKLFF. The CDR3 region has the DNA TGTGCCAGCAGTGAAAAGGGTTGGGAGGAAAAACTGTTTTTT.

The chain employs TRBV2 and TRBJ2-7; no definite D call. With 5 bases removed from V and 4 bases from J, the gap between germline ends came to 12 bases. CDR1 is SNHLY and CDR2 is FYNNEI in the germline V gene. The CDR3 totals 13 residues. For the CDR3, the DNA is TGTGCCAGCAGTCCTGGACGGAGATACGAGCAGTACTTC. Its translation: CASSPGRRYEQYF.

This clone was seen a few times. The chain combines TRBV7-3 with TRBJ2-2; D gene uncertain. The CDR3 contains 13 residues. Looked up from germline, CDR1 is SGHTA and CDR2 is FQGTGA. V was cut by 2 bases and J by 7 bases, with 8 bases left in between. CDR3 coding DNA: TGTGCCAGCAGCTTATATGGGGTCGGGGAGCTGTTTTTT. It is translated as CASSLYGVGELFF. The full variable domain, rest sourced from reference TRBV7-3 and TRBJ2-2, is GAGVSQTPSNKVTEKGKYVELRCDPISGHTALYWYRQSLGQGPEFLIYFQGTGAADDSGLPNDRFFAVRPEGSVSTLKIQRTERGDSAVYLCASSLYGVGELFFGEGSRLTVL.

The genes are TRBV4-1 and TRBJ2-7; the match to TRBD2 covers 7 bases. Per germline, CDR1 MGHRA and CDR2 YSYEKL. Trimming removed 1 base from V and 4 bases from J; junction bases left unmatched: 4. This CDR3 spans 14 amino acids. The CDR3 sequence: CASSQVLSGYEQYF. The CDR3 DNA reads as TGCGCCAGCAGCCAAGTTCTTAGCGGGTACGAGCAGTACTTC.

This clone was recorded only once. The CDR3 is CASSLVGLAGGSTDTQYF. CDR3 DNA: TGCGCCAGCAGCTTGGTGGGACTAGCGGGAGGGTCTACAGATACGCAGTATTTT. The chain uses TRBV5-1 and TRBJ2-3; 16 bases align to TRBD2. Germline-derived CDR1 and CDR2 are SGHRS and YFSETQ. V shed 0 bases and J 3 bases; nucleotides not matched to a gene: 4. This CDR3 is built from 18 residues.

The sample holds a few counts of this clone. The chain links TRBV13 to TRBJ2-7, with D hard to call. The CDR3 contains 13 residues. The V end lost 1 base, the J end lost 1 base, and 5 bases lay between the germline ends. Germline CDR1 and CDR2: PRHDT and FYEKMQ (reference sequence). The CDR3 DNA sequence: TGTGCCAGCAGCTTAGCCGGTTCCTACGAGCAGTACTTC. Protein sequence: CASSLAGSYEQYF.

V and J are TRBV7-9 and TRBJ2-7; a weak D match, TRBD1 (6 bases). The CDR3 length is 12 residues. With 3 bases removed from V and 6 bases from J, the gap between germline ends came to 9 bases. Germline CDR1 and CDR2: SEHNR and FQNEAQ (reference sequence). The CDR3 coding sequence is TGTGCCAGCAGCTTTCGGGACACCGAGCAGTACTTC. Residues: CASSFRDTEQYF.

The chain joins TRBV7-8 to TRBJ2-7; D uncertain. CDR1 and CDR2 (germline): SGHVS, FQNEAQ. Trimming cost V 3 bases and J 3 bases, with 9 bases left between them. CDR3 length: 13 residues. The CDR3 DNA is TGTGCCAGCAGCTTTTTTGGTGGCTACGAGCAGTACTTC. Protein product: CASSFFGGYEQYF.

The V gene is TRBV25-1, the J gene TRBJ1-1; 7 bases agree with TRBD1. The CDR3 totals 13 residues. The germline CDR1 and CDR2 sequences are MGHDK and SYGVNS. The J segment lost 4 bases and the V segment lost 5 bases, leaving 4 bases of the junction unmatched. CDR3 DNA sequence: TGTGCCAGCAGTAGACAGGGAAGCACTGAAGCTTTCTTT. Translating gives CASSRQGSTEAFF.

This clone was recorded a few times. V and J are TRBV6-5 and TRBJ2-7, with no clear D. V shed 6 bases and J shed 0 bases, with 12 bases lying between them. The CDR3 has 14 amino acids. The germline CDR1 and CDR2 sequences are MNHEY and SVGAGI. The CDR3 DNA sequence: TGTGCCAGCAGGAAGGTCACAACCTCCTACGAGCAGTACTTC. It encodes CASRKVTTSYEQYF.

With respect to this clone: The sample carries other DNA sequences with the same CDR3. CDR3 coding DNA: TGTGCCAGCAGCCCGGGGTACGAGCAGTACTTC. Translating gives CASSPGYEQYF. The rearrangement uses TRBV7-9 and TRBJ2-7, with D tentatively TRBD2 (5 bases). V was pared by 5 bases and J by 4 bases, with 6 bases between. CDR3 length equals 11 residues. The germline V gene encodes CDR1 SEHNR and CDR2 FQNEAQ (reference sequence).

The rearrangement joins TRBV4-1 to TRBJ1-1, with a tentative D call TRBD1 (5 bases). This CDR3 spans 16 amino acids. V was cut by 6 bases and J by 1 base, with 18 bases left in between. The germline V gene encodes CDR1 MGHRA and CDR2 YSYEKL. DNA of the CDR3: TGCGCCAGCAGAAACATTCCGGGACGTCCGAACACTGAAGCTTTCTTT. Amino acid sequence: CASRNIPGRPNTEAFF.